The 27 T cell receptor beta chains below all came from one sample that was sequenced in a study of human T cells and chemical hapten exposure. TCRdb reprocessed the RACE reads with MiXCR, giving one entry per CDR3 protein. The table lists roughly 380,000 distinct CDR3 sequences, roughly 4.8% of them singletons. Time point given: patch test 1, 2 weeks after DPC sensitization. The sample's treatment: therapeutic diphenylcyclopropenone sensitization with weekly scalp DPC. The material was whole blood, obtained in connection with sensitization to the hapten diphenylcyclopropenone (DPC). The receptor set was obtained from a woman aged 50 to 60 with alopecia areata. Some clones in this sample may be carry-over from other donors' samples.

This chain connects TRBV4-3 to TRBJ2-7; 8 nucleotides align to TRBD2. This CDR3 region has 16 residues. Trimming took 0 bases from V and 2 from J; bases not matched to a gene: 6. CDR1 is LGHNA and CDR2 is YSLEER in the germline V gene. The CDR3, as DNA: TGCGCCAGCAGCCAAGATCCTCGCGGGAGGCCCTACGAGCAGTACTTC. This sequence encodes CASSQDPRGRPYEQYF.

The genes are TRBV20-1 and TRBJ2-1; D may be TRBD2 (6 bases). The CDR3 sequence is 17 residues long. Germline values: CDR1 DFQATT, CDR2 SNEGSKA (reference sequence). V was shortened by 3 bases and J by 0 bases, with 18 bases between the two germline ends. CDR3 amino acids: CSASSSVLAYSYNEQFF. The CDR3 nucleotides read TGCAGTGCTAGTTCCTCGGTACTAGCCTACTCCTACAATGAGCAGTTCTTC.

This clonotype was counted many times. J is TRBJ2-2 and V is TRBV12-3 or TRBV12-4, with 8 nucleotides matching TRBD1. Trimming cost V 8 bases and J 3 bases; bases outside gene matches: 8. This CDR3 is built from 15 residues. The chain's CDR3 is CASDRGISDTGELFF. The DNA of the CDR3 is TGTGCCAGCGACAGGGGAATCAGTGACACCGGGGAGCTGTTTTTT.

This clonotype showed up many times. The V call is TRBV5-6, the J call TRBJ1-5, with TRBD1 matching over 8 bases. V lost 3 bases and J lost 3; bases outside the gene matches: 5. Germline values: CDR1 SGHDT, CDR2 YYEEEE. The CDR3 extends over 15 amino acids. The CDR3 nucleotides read TGTGCCAGCAGCTGGAAGGACAGGGCCAATCAGCCCCAGCATTTT. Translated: CASSWKDRANQPQHF.

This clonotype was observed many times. This CDR3 reads CASSPHQRAGEHQPQHF. DNA of the CDR3: TGCGCCAGCAGCCCTCATCAGCGGGCAGGGGAACATCAGCCCCAGCATTTT. The chain links TRBV4-1 to TRBJ1-5; D perhaps matches TRBD1 (6 bases). Germline CDR1 MGHRA, CDR2 YSYEKL. CDR3 size: 17 residues. V lost 4 bases to trimming and J lost 5 bases, with 21 bases between them.

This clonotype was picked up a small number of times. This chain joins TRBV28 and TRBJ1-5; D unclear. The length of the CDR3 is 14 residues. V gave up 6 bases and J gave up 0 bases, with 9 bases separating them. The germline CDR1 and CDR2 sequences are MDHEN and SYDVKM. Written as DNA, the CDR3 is TGTGCCAGCAGATCGGCCTATAGCAATCAGCCCCAGCATTTT. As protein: CASRSAYSNQPQHF.

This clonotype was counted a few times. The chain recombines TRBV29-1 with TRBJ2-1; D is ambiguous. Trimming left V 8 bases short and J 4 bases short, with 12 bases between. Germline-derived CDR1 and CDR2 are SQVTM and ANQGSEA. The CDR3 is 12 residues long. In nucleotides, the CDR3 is TGCAGCTACCTGGACGGGTACAATGAGCAGTTCTTC. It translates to CSYLDGYNEQFF.

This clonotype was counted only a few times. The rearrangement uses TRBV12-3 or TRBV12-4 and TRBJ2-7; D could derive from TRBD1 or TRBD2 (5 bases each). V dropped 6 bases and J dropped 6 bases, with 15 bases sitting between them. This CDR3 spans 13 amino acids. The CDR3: CASSSSEGREQYF. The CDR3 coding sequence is TGTGCCAGCAGCTCTTCAGAGGGGCGCGAGCAGTACTTC.

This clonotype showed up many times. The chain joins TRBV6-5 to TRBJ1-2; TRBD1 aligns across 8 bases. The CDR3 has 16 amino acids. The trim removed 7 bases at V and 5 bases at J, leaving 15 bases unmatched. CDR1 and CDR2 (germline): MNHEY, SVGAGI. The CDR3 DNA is TGTGCCAGCACCCCCCTCAGGGGGTACAGGGGGTATGGCTACACCTTC. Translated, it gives CASTPLRGYRGYGYTF.

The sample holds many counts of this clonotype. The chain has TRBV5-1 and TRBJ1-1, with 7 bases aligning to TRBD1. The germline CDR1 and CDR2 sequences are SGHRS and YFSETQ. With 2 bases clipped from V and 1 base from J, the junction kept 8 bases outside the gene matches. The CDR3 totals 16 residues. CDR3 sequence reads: CASSLLQGSGNTEAFF. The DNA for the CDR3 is TGCGCCAGCAGCTTATTACAGGGGTCGGGGAACACTGAAGCTTTCTTT.

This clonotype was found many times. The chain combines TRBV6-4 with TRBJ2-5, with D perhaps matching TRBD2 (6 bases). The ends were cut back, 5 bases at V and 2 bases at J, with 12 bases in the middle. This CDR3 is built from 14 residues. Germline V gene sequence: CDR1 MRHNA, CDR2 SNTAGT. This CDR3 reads CASSRRLEQETQYF. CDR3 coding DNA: TGTGCCAGCAGTCGACGACTAGAGCAAGAGACCCAGTACTTC.

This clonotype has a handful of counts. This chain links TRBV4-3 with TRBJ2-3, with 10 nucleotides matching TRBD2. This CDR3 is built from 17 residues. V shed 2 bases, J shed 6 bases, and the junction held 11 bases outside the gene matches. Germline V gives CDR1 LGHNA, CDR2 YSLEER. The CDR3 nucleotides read TGCGCCAGCAGCCAATGGGGCCTAGCGGGAGAGGAGGATACGCAGTATTTT. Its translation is CASSQWGLAGEEDTQYF.

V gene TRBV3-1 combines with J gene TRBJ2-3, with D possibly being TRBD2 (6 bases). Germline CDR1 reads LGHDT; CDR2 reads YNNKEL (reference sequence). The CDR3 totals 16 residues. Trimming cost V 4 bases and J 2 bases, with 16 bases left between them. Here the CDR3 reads CASSPDYSGSTDTQYF. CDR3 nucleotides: TGTGCCAGCAGCCCCGACTATAGCGGTTCCACAGATACGCAGTATTTT.

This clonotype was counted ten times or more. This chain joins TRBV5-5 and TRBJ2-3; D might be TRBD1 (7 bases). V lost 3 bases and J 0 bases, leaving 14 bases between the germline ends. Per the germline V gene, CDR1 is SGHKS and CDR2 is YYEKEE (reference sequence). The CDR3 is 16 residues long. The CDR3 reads CASSWGDRPSTDTQYF. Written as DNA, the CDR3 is TGTGCCAGCAGCTGGGGGGACAGACCTAGCACAGATACGCAGTATTTT.

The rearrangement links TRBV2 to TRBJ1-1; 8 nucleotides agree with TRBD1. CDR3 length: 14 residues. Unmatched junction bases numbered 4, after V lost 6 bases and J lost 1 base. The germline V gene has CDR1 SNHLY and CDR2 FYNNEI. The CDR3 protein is CASRDRDSNTEAFF. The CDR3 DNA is TGTGCCAGCAGGGACAGGGACTCGAACACTGAAGCTTTCTTT.

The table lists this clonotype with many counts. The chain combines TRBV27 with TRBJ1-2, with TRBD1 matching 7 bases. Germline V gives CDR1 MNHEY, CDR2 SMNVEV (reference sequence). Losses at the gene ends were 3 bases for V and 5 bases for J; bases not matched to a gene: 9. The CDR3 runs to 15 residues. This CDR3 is CASSFKAGGLYGYTF. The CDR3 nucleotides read TGTGCCAGCAGTTTTAAAGCAGGGGGTTTGTATGGCTACACCTTC.

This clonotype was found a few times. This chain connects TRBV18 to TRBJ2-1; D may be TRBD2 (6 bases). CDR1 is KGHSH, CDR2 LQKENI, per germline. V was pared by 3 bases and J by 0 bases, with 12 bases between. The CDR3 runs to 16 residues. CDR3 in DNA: TGTGCCAGCTCACCTCTGACTAGGAGCTCCTACAATGAGCAGTTCTTC. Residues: CASSPLTRSSYNEQFF.

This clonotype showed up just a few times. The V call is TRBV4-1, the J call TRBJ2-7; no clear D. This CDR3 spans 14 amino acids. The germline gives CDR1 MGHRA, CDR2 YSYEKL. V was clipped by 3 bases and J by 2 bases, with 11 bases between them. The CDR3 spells CASSQDGPTYEQYF. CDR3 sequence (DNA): TGCGCCAGCAGCCAGGACGGGCCTACCTACGAGCAGTACTTC.

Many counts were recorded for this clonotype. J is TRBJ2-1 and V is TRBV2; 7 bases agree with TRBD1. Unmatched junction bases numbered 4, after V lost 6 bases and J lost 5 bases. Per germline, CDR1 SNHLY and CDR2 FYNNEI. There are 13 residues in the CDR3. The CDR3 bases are TGTGCCAGCAGCGCACAGGGGAACAATGAGCAGTTCTTC. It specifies CASSAQGNNEQFF.

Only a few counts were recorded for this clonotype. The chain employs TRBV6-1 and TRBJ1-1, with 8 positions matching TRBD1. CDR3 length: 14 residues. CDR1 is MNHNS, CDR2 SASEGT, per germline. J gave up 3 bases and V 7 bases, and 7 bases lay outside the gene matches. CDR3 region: CASTGQGRDTEAFF. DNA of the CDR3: TGTGCCAGCACCGGACAGGGTCGCGACACTGAAGCTTTCTTT.

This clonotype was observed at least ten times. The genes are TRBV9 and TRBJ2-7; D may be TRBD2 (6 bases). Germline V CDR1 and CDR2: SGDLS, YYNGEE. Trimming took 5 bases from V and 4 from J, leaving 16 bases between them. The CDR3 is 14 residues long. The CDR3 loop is CASSPSGVVYEQYF. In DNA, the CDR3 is TGTGCCAGCAGTCCCTCGGGAGTAGTTTACGAGCAGTACTTC.

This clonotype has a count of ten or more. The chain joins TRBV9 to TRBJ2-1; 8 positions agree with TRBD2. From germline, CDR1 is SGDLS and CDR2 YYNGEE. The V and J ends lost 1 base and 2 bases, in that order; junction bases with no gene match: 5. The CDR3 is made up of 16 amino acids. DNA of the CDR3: TGTGCCAGCAGCGTACAGGCGGGAGGTGCCTACAATGAGCAGTTCTTC. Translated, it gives CASSVQAGGAYNEQFF.

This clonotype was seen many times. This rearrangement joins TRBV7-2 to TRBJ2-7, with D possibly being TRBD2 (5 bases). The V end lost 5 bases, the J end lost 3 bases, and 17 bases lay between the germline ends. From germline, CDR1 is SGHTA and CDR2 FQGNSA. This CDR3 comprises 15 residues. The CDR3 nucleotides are TGTGCCAGCAGCGACCCTTCCCGGACTTTCTACGAGCAGTACTTC. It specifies CASSDPSRTFYEQYF.

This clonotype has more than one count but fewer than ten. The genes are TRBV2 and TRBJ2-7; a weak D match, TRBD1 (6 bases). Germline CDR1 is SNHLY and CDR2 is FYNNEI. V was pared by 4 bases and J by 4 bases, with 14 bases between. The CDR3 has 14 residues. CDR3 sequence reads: CASSGQDGPYEQYF. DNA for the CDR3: TGTGCCAGCAGTGGACAGGACGGCCCATACGAGCAGTACTTC.

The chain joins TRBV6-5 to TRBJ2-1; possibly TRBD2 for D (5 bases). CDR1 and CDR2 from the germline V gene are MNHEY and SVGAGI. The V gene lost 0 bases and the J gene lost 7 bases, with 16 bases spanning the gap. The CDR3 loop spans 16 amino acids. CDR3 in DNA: TGTGCCAGCAGTTACTCGAGGTGGGAGATGAGGAATGAGCAGTTCTTC. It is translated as CASSYSRWEMRNEQFF.

This chain's CDR3 is CASSDHKGTNEKLFF. The CDR3 DNA is TGTGCCAGCAGCGATCACAAGGGCACTAATGAAAAACTGTTTTTT. The rearrangement joins TRBV3-1 to TRBJ1-4; no definite D call. This CDR3 is 15 amino acids long. Trimming took off 5 bases at V and 2 bases at J, with 12 bases between the two ends. The germline gives CDR1 LGHDT, CDR2 YNNKEL (reference sequence).

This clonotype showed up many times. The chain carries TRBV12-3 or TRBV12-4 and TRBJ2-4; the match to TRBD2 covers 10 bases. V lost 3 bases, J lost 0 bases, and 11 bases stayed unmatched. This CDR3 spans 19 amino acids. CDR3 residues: CASSFGLAGAQLAKNIQYF. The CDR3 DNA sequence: TGTGCCAGCAGTTTCGGGCTAGCGGGGGCCCAACTAGCCAAAAACATTCAGTACTTC.